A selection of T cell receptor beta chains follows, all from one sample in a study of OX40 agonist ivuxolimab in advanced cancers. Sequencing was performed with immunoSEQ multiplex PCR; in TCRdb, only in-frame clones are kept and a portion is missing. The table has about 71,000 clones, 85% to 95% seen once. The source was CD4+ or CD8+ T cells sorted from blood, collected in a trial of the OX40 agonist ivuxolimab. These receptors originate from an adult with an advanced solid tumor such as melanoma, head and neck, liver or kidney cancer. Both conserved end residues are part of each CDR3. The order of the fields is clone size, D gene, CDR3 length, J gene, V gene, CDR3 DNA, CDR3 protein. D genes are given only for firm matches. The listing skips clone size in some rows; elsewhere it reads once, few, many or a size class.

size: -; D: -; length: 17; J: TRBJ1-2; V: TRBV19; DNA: TGTGCCAGTAGTACGCCTTCCGGGACAAGTGTGAACTATGGCTACACCTTC; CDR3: CASSTPSGTSVNYGYTF
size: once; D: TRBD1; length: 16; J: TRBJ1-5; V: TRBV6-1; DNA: TGTGCCAGCAGTGAAGCGCTACAGGGGCCGATTCAGCCCCAGCATTTT; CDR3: CASSEALQGPIQPQHF
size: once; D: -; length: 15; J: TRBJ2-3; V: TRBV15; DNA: TGTGCCACCAGCCGTGAGACTAGAAACACAGATACGCAGTATTTT; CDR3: CATSRETRNTDTQYF
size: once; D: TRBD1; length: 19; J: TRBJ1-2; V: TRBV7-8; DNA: TGTGCCAGCAGCTTAGACCCCACAAGACAGGGGACCGCTAACTATGGCTACACCTTC; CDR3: CASSLDPTRQGTANYGYTF
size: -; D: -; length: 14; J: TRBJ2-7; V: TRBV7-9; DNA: TGTGCCAGCAGCCCGCGGACAGAGAGCTACGAGCAGTACTTC; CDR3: CASSPRTESYEQYF
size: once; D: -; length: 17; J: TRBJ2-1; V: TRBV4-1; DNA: TGCGCCAGCAGCCACTCACAGGGAACCGGGTGGGACAATGAGCAGTTCTTC; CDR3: CASSHSQGTGWDNEQFF
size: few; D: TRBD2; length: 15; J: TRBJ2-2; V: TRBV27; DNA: TGTGCCAGCAGGGTAGCGGGAGGGAACACCGGGGAGCTGTTTTTT; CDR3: CASRVAGGNTGELFF
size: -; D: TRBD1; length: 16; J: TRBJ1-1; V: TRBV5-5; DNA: TGTGCCAGCAGCTTCGAGCGGGACAGAAGTAACACTGAAGCTTTCTTT; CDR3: CASSFERDRSNTEAFF
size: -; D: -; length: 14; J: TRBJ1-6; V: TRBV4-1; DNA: TGCGCCAGCAGCCCTACAGGAGTAATGTCACCCCTCCACTTT; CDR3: CASSPTGVMSPLHF
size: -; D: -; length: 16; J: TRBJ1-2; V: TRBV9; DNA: TGTGCCAGCAGCGTAGTGGAGACAGGTCGGGGCTATGGCTACACCTTC; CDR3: CASSVVETGRGYGYTF
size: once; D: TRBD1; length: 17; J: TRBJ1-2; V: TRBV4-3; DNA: TGCGCCAGCAGCCAAGCCCCCGGGACAGGGCCTAACTATGGCTACACCTTC; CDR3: CASSQAPGTGPNYGYTF
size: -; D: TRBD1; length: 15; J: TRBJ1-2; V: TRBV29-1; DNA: TGCAGCGTTGAAGGCGGGACAGGGGGGGTCTATGGCTACACCTTC; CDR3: CSVEGGTGGVYGYTF
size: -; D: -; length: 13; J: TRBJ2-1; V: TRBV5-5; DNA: TGTGCCAGCAGCTTGGTAAGGGGTAATGAGCAGTTCTTC; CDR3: CASSLVRGNEQFF
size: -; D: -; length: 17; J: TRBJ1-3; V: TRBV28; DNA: TGTGCCAGCAGTTTGTCTTCCGGGACTTTCTCTGGAAACACCATATATTTT; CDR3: CASSLSSGTFSGNTIYF
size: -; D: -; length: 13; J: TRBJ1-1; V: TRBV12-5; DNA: TGTGCTAGTGGTTTGCAAGTGACCCCGCGGGCTTTCTTT; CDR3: CASGLQVTPRAFF
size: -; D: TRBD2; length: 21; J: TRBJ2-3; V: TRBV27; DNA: TGTGCCAGCAGTTTCCCGCCGACTAGCGGGAGGCGTATCCGGGGCACAGATACGCAGTATTTT; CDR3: CASSFPPTSGRRIRGTDTQYF
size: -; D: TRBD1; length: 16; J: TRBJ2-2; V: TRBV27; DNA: TGTGCCAGCAGTTTTGGACAGGGTATATTGTCCGGGGAGCTGTTTTTT; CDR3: CASSFGQGILSGELFF
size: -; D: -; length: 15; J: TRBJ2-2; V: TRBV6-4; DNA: TGTGCCAGCACATCCAGGGAGGGGGACACCGGGGAGCTGTTTTTT; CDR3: CASTSREGDTGELFF
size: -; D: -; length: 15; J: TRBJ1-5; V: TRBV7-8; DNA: TGTGCCAGCAGCCTTCTCCCAGGGAGTGCTCAGCCCCAGCATTTT; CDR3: CASSLLPGSAQPQHF
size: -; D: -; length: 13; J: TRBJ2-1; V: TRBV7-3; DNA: TGTGCCAGCAGCTCCACTCCGTACAATGAGCAGTTCTTC; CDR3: CASSSTPYNEQFF
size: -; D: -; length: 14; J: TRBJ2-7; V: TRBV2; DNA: TGTGCCAGCAGTGCAGGGGTCGGATGGTACGAGCAGTACTTC; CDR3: CASSAGVGWYEQYF
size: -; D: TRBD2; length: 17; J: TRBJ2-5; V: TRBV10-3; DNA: TGTGCCATCAGTGCCTTCGGAGGGAGCGGGGTCCAAGAGACCCAGTACTTC; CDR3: CAISAFGGSGVQETQYF
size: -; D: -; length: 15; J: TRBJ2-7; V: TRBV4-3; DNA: TGCGCCAGCAGCTCTGAGCTGGGGTTCTCCTACGAGCAGTACTTC; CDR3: CASSSELGFSYEQYF
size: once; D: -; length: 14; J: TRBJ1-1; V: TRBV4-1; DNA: TGCGCCAGCAGCGACTATGGAGCTGGGACTGAAGCTTTCTTT; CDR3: CASSDYGAGTEAFF
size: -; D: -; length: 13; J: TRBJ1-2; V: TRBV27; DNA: TGTGCCAGCAGCCTGGGGGGTGGGTATGGCTACACCTTC; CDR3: CASSLGGGYGYTF
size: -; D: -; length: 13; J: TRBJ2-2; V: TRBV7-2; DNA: TGTGCCAGCAGCTCGGCGGCCTTCGGGGAGCTGTTTTTT; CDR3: CASSSAAFGELFF